The entry below describes one T cell receptor beta chain. Germline assignment: CDR1 MNHEY and CDR2 SVGEGT. This CDR3 contains 15 residues. Deletions cut 6 bases from V and 8 bases from J, with 19 bases between. Under the authors' procedure: For nucleated cells, counts were estimated from reference gene primer amplification. The method was immunoSEQ multiplex PCR; TCRdb's version includes in-frame clones alone and lacks a portion of them. V and J calls and clone size are those listed in that table; D and trimming were worked out from the DNA. The sample comprises approximately 170,000 clones, around four fifths of which are singletons, and about 2% rests with the top ten. The data were obtained in a study of blood T cell repertoires in COVID-19. Turning to the study itself: Spain, Italy and the United States supplied samples that represented acute and convalescent COVID-19. PBMCs, B-cell-depleted T cells, or T cells provided the cDNA or gDNA that made up the material.

The rearrangement uses TRBV6-2 or TRBV6-3 and TRBJ1-4, with D unclear. Sequencing used peripheral blood. This TCR came from a woman of 80 years or more with acute or convalescent COVID-19. The CDR3 reads CASSPSWTKAEKLFF. CDR3 DNA sequence: TGTGCCAGCAGCCCGTCATGGACTAAGGCCGAAAAACTGTTTTTT.